This T cell receptor beta chain is drawn from a study of OX40 agonist ivuxolimab in advanced cancers. With respect to this clone: What it binds is not known.

With baseline, cycle 4 day 1, and cycle 7 day 1 as timepoints, blood was sampled. TCRdb's table, derived via immunoSEQ multiplex PCR, lists solely in-frame clones and lacks some. Here the sample spans around 68,000 clones, 75% to 90% being singletons. General study points: Normalized T-cell clonal expansion was also low in some nonresponders. Dosing at 0.1 to 3.0 mg/kg was accompanied by clonal expansion of CD4+ and CD8+ blood T cells by week 6.

Sequenced material: CD4+ or CD8+ T cells sorted from blood, taken in a trial of the OX40 agonist ivuxolimab. The receptor comes from an adult with an advanced solid tumor such as melanoma, head and neck, liver or kidney cancer.

This chain's CDR3 is CASRDRGHTEAFF. The DNA of the CDR3 is TGTGCCAGTAGGGACAGGGGGCACACTGAAGCTTTCTTT. The chain uses TRBV19 and TRBJ1-1, with 11 bases that match TRBD1. Trimming took 6 bases from V and 3 from J; bases not matched to a gene: 0. The V gene's germline CDR1 is LNHDA and CDR2 SQIVND (reference sequence). This CDR3 spans 13 amino acids.